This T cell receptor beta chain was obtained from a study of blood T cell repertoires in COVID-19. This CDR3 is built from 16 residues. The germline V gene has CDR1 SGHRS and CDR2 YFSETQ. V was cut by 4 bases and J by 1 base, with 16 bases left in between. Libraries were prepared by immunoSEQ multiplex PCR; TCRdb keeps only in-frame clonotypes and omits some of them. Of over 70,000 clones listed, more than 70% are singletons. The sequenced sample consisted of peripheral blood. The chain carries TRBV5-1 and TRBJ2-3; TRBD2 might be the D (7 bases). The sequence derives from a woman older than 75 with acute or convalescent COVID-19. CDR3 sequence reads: CASSPSGGQGTDTQYF. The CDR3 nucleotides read TGCGCCAGCAGCCCTTCGGGGGGCCAAGGCACAGATACGCAGTATTTT.